The source of this T cell receptor beta chain is a study of cytomegalovirus exposure and HLA in healthy donors. Study-wide context: The 120 validation repertoires used the same platform as the approximately 670 first-cohort repertoires (as reported by a later analysis).

The donors belonged to the 120-subject validation cohort, separate from the approximately 700-subject first cohort. Repertoires were generated with immunoSEQ multiplex PCR, while TCRdb's copy carries only in-frame clones and drops some. There are 150,000 to 200,000 clones in the sample; approximately 81% occur only once, and 9.5% to 13% lies in the top ten. V shed 0 bases, J shed 6 bases, and the junction held 14 bases outside the gene matches. The CDR3 runs 19 residues. Germline assignment: CDR1 LGHNA and CDR2 YSLEER. Points from the study as a whole: The TCR clusters that emerged in the first cohort tended, a later analysis found, to co-occur in the approximately 130 validation repertoires.

Comment on this clone: Antigen: not known.

The chain combines TRBV4-3 with TRBJ1-5, with 10 bases fitting TRBD1. This receptor was taken from a young man in good health and CMV-seropositive. The specimen sequenced was PBMCs. This CDR3 reads CASSQDLMRQGATGQPQHF. DNA of the CDR3: TGCGCCAGCAGCCAAGACCTGATGAGACAGGGGGCGACGGGTCAGCCCCAGCATTTT.